The next 30 T cell receptor beta chains were all read from a single sample in a study of CD4 T cells in relation to SARS-CoV-2 and coronaviruses. The unexposed donors gave CD4+ T cells in about 2010-2018, prior to COVID-19. CD4+ T cells were isolated from the cells after around 11 days of culture. Sequencing was performed with immunoSEQ multiplex PCR; in TCRdb, only in-frame clones are kept and a portion is missing. The data contain roughly 23,000 clones, roughly 80% of them singletons. Antigens for these TCRs are unknown. The sequenced sample was CD4+ T cells from PBMCs, cultured in vitro. The receptors were sampled from a human donor in good health.

There are a few counts of this clone. The chain is built from TRBV28 and TRBJ1-2, with D tentatively TRBD1 (5 bases). Germline CDR1 is MDHEN and CDR2 is SYDVKM. The CDR3 is made up of 14 amino acids. The V gene lost 8 bases and the J gene lost 8 bases, with 21 bases spanning the gap. The CDR3, as DNA: TGTGCCAGCGGCACCGGGGCCACCGGGAGGGGCTACACCTTC. This translates into CASGTGATGRGYTF.

This clone has only a few counts. The chain has TRBV5-1 and TRBJ2-2; 8 bases are shared with TRBD2. Germline V gives CDR1 SGHRS, CDR2 YFSETQ. The CDR3 has 14 amino acids. Trimming cost V 1 base and J 4 bases; bases outside gene matches: 0. CDR3 coding DNA: TGCGCCAGCAGCTTGAGCGGGAGCACCGGGGAGCTGTTTTTT. As protein: CASSLSGSTGELFF.

V usage is TRBV14 and J usage is TRBJ2-1, with D possibly being TRBD2 (6 bases). The CDR3 totals 12 residues. V was shortened by 4 bases and J by 7 bases, with 8 bases between the two germline ends. Germline V gene sequence: CDR1 SGHDN, CDR2 FVKESK. This chain's CDR3 is CASSLTRNEQFF. As DNA, the CDR3 is TGTGCCAGCAGCCTGACTAGAAATGAGCAGTTCTTC.

The V and J genes are TRBV19 and TRBJ2-3; 10 bases agree with TRBD2. This CDR3 contains 17 residues. The V gene's germline CDR1 is LNHDA and CDR2 SQIVND (reference sequence). V shed 4 bases and J 5 bases; nucleotides not matched to a gene: 12. The CDR3 DNA reads TGTGCCAGTAGTACCGGAAGCGGGAGGGCCCCTGAAGATACGCAGTATTTT. Protein: CASSTGSGRAPEDTQYF.

This chain links TRBV2 with TRBJ1-2; D gene ambiguous. This CDR3 spans 15 amino acids. Trimming stripped 1 base from V and 0 bases from J, with 9 bases between. Germline CDR1 and CDR2: SNHLY and FYNNEI. The CDR3 region has the DNA TGTGCCAGCAGTGAAGGTGGAGGGACTAACTATGGCTACACCTTC. It translates to CASSEGGGTNYGYTF.

The J gene is TRBJ2-7, the V gene TRBV7-9; D call uncertain. Germline CDR1 and CDR2: SEHNR and FQNEAQ (reference sequence). V lost 5 bases, J lost 1 base, and 9 bases lay in between. The CDR3 consists of 13 residues. CDR3 nucleotide sequence: TGTGCCAGCAGCCCGGCAGGTTCCTACGAGCAGTACTTC. This translates into CASSPAGSYEQYF. Full variable domain (rest looked up from reference TRBV7-9 and TRBJ2-7): DTGVSQNPRHKITKRGQNVTFRCDPISEHNRLYWYRQTLGQGPEFLTYFQNEAQLEKSRLLSDRFSAERPKGSFSTLEIQRTEQGDSAMYLCASSPAGSYEQYFGPGTRLTVT.

The rearrangement links TRBV27 to TRBJ2-5, with 10 bases that match TRBD1. Germline-derived CDR1 and CDR2 are MNHEY and SMNVEV (reference sequence). This CDR3 is built from 15 residues. The trim removed 5 bases at V and 5 bases at J, leaving 8 bases unmatched. This CDR3 is CASSEGQGDPETQYF. The DNA of the CDR3 is TGTGCCAGCAGTGAAGGACAGGGGGATCCGGAGACCCAGTACTTC.

The rearrangement joins TRBV12-5 to TRBJ1-5; D remains ambiguous. This CDR3 is 16 amino acids long. CDR1 LGHNT and CDR2 FRNRAP come from the germline V gene. Trimming took 0 bases from V and 2 from J, leaving 11 bases between them. The CDR3 DNA reads TGTGCTAGTGGTTTGGTAGAATGGGGTCGCAATCAGCCCCAGCATTTT. Residues: CASGLVEWGRNQPQHF.

The gene calls are TRBV27 and TRBJ2-7, with 9 bases lining up with TRBD1. Germline CDR1 and CDR2: MNHEY and SMNVEV (reference sequence). J lost 7 bases, V lost 3 bases, and 16 bases had no gene match. The CDR3 has 17 amino acids. CDR3 loop: CASSFEYTGGWSREQYF. The CDR3 DNA is TGTGCCAGCAGTTTCGAATATACAGGGGGCTGGTCTAGGGAGCAGTACTTC.

The chain combines TRBV27 with TRBJ1-3, with 8 bases aligning to TRBD1. Unmatched junction bases numbered 6, after V lost 5 bases and J lost 3 bases. Germline loops: CDR1 MNHEY, CDR2 SMNVEV (reference sequence). This CDR3 comprises 15 residues. The CDR3 DNA follows: TGTGCCAGCAGTCCGGACAGGGCTCGTGGAAACACCATATATTTT. Translating gives CASSPDRARGNTIYF.

The chain couples TRBV29-1 to TRBJ2-1; D unclear. This CDR3 has 15 residues. The germline gives CDR1 SQVTM, CDR2 ANQGSEA. Trimming took off 4 bases at V and 7 bases at J, with 20 bases between the two ends. CDR3 nucleotides: TGCAGCGTTGCGTACCGGAGCTCCTGGGGAAATGAGCAGTTCTTC. Translated, it gives CSVAYRSSWGNEQFF.

This clone was observed a single time. The rearrangement uses TRBV18 and TRBJ2-1, with TRBD2 identical over 13 bases. The CDR3 consists of 18 residues. V shed 3 bases and J 4 bases; nucleotides not matched to a gene: 9. The germline gives CDR1 KGHSH, CDR2 LQKENI. The CDR3 DNA is TGTGCCAGCTCACCGTTCGTGACTAGCGGGAGGTCTTACAATGAGCAGTTCTTC. Amino acid sequence: CASSPFVTSGRSYNEQFF.

The chain carries TRBV4-1 and TRBJ2-3; D not resolved. The CDR3 totals 16 residues. V lost 0 bases to trimming and J lost 1 base, with 11 bases between them. The germline gives CDR1 MGHRA, CDR2 YSYEKL. CDR3 sequence: CASSQDSGQRTDTQYF. CDR3 DNA: TGCGCCAGCAGCCAAGATTCCGGGCAGCGCACAGATACGCAGTATTTT.

The genes are TRBV4-2 and TRBJ2-3; the match to TRBD2 covers 12 bases. CDR3 length: 20 residues. CDR1 and CDR2 (germline): LGHNA, YNFKEQ. J lost 1 base, V lost 1 base, and 12 bases had no gene match. The CDR3 nucleotides read TGTGCCAGCAGCCAAGTTCGTAGGGCTAGCGGGAGGGCGGGCACAGATACGCAGTATTTT. It is translated as CASSQVRRASGRAGTDTQYF.

This clone has a handful of counts. The chain carries TRBV2 and TRBJ1-2; 7 positions agree with TRBD1. This CDR3 is built from 15 residues. V was clipped by 8 bases and J by 4 bases; unmatched bases: 13. Germline-derived CDR1 and CDR2 are SNHLY and FYNNEI. In DNA form, the CDR3 reads TGTGCCAGCGGGGCCCCCGGACAGGCTTTCTATGGCTACACCTTC. The encoded protein is CASGAPGQAFYGYTF.

J is TRBJ1-5 and V is TRBV6-5; D unclear. The CDR3 is 13 residues long. V gave up 6 bases and J gave up 0 bases, with 6 bases separating them. The germline V gene encodes CDR1 MNHEY and CDR2 SVGAGI. The CDR3 DNA reads as TGTGCCAGCAGATCCAGTAGCAATCAGCCCCAGCATTTT. It yields the protein CASRSSSNQPQHF.

The J gene is TRBJ2-5, the V gene TRBV15; a possible D gene is TRBD2 (6 bases). The CDR3 sequence is 16 residues long. From germline, CDR1 is LNHNV and CDR2 YYDKDF (reference sequence). V was cut by 3 bases and J by 5 bases, with 19 bases left in between. Written as DNA, the CDR3 is TGTGCCACCAGCAGGGCACGACTAGACCTTGAGGAGACCCAGTACTTC. It is translated as CATSRARLDLEETQYF. The entire variable domain, with the rest obtained from reference TRBV15 and TRBJ2-5, is as follows: DAMVIQNPRYQVTQFGKPVTLSCSQTLNHNVMYWYQQKSSQAPKLLFHYYDKDFNNEADTPDNFQSRRPNTSFCFLDIRSPGLGDTAMYLCATSRARLDLEETQYFGPGTRLLVL.

The genes are TRBV18 and TRBJ1-1; TRBD1 might be the D (6 bases). From germline, CDR1 is KGHSH and CDR2 LQKENI. Deletions cut 8 bases from V and 2 bases from J, with 18 bases between. The CDR3 extends over 15 amino acids. The CDR3 DNA reads TGTGCCAGCACGGGGGCCCAACTACCAAACACTGAAGCTTTCTTT. Translated, it gives CASTGAQLPNTEAFF.

The chain links TRBV3-1 (or the pseudogene TRBV3-2) to TRBJ1-1, with unresolved D. The V gene lost 0 bases and the J gene lost 7 bases, with 12 bases spanning the gap. CDR3 size: 14 residues. Germline V gene data show CDR1 as LGHDT and CDR2 as YNNKEL (reference sequence). The CDR3 is CASSQDPTFGEAFF. The CDR3 DNA follows: TGTGCCAGCAGCCAAGATCCCACATTCGGTGAAGCTTTCTTT.

This chain connects TRBV14 to TRBJ2-5, with D perhaps TRBD1 or TRBD2 (5 bases each). This CDR3 has 16 residues. Germline V gene data show CDR1 as SGHDN and CDR2 as FVKESK. V was cut by 1 base and J by 5 bases, with 17 bases left in between. The CDR3 is CASSQVGTELWETQYF. The CDR3 nucleotides are TGTGCCAGCAGCCAAGTTGGGACGGAACTTTGGGAGACCCAGTACTTC. The full variable domain, rest sourced from reference TRBV14 and TRBJ2-5, is EAGVTQFPSHSVIEKGQTVTLRCDPISGHDNLYWYRRVMGKEIKFLLHFVKESKQDESGMPNNRFLAERTGGTYSTLKVQPAELEDSGVYFCASSQVGTELWETQYFGPGTRLLVL.

This CDR3 is CASRRLAGTSGANVLTF. CDR3 in DNA: TGTGCCAGCAGAAGACTAGCGGGCACCTCTGGGGCCAACGTCCTGACTTTC. V gene TRBV2 combines with J gene TRBJ2-6; 10 bases fit TRBD2. The germline gives CDR1 SNHLY, CDR2 FYNNEI. V shed 6 bases and J 0 bases; nucleotides not matched to a gene: 5. This CDR3 comprises 17 residues.

J is TRBJ2-2 and V is TRBV3-1 (or the pseudogene TRBV3-2); 9 nucleotides align to TRBD1. Germline CDR1 LGHDT, CDR2 YNNKEL (reference sequence). There are 14 residues in the CDR3. V trimming: 9 bases; J trimming: 6 bases; junction bases outside the gene matches: 8. The DNA of the CDR3 is TGTGCCAGTACAGGGACAGGGAGTGCCGGGGAGCTGTTTTTT. It specifies CASTGTGSAGELFF.

V usage is TRBV5-1 and J usage is TRBJ2-2; no definite D call. Germline V gene data show CDR1 as SGHRS and CDR2 as YFSETQ. Trimming removed 4 bases from V and 6 bases from J, with 16 bases in between. This CDR3 region has 15 residues. CDR3 sequence: CASSPRVLEAGELFF. The CDR3 bases are TGCGCCAGCAGCCCCAGAGTCTTGGAAGCCGGGGAGCTGTTTTTT. Complete variable domain (other parts from reference TRBV5-1 and TRBJ2-2): KAGVTQTPRYLIKTRGQQVTLSCSPISGHRSVSWYQQTPGQGLQFLFEYFSETQRNKGNFPGRFSGRQFSNSRSEMNVSTLELGDSALYLCASSPRVLEAGELFFGEGSRLTVL.

The chain joins TRBV5-1 to TRBJ2-3; possible D gene TRBD1, 6 bases. CDR3 length: 15 amino acids. V was trimmed by 0 bases and J by 4 bases, leaving 12 bases between them. Germline loops: CDR1 SGHRS, CDR2 YFSETQ. CDR3 sequence reads: CASSLDGKGADTQYF. In DNA, the CDR3 is TGCGCCAGCAGCTTGGATGGGAAGGGGGCAGATACGCAGTATTTT.

The CDR3 coding sequence is TGTGCCAGCAGCTTAGTTACGGGGTATTCTGATGGCTACACCTTC. Translating gives CASSLVTGYSDGYTF. The chain joins TRBV7-2 to TRBJ1-2; D gene ambiguous. The germline V and J ends were trimmed by 1 base and 6 bases, with 15 bases remaining between them. The CDR3 runs to 15 residues. The V gene's germline CDR1 is SGHTA and CDR2 FQGNSA.

This sequence joins TRBV27 and TRBJ2-7; weak D call: TRBD2 (5 bases). The CDR3 length is 14 residues. V was cut by 5 bases and J by 4 bases, with 15 bases left in between. The germline gives CDR1 MNHEY, CDR2 SMNVEV (reference sequence). CDR3 loop: CASSPRANNYEQYF. CDR3 coding DNA: TGTGCCAGCAGTCCGAGGGCCAACAATTACGAGCAGTACTTC.

This chain joins TRBV5-1 and TRBJ1-2, with D unclear. The CDR3 extends over 14 amino acids. Germline V gene lookup returns CDR1 SGHRS and CDR2 YFSETQ. Trimming removed 1 base from V and 4 bases from J, with 11 bases in between. In DNA, the CDR3 is TGCGCCAGCAGCTTGTCTTCACAGATCTATGGCTACACCTTC. It codes for CASSLSSQIYGYTF.

The chain combines TRBV4-1 with TRBJ2-7, with 13 nucleotides matching TRBD2. CDR3 length equals 17 residues. Germline V gene data show CDR1 as MGHRA and CDR2 as YSYEKL. The V gene end was trimmed by 1 base and the J gene end by 6 bases; junction bases not matched to a gene: 9. The CDR3 sequence: CASSQAIPGLAGVEQYF. The CDR3 DNA reads TGCGCCAGCAGCCAAGCTATCCCCGGACTAGCGGGAGTCGAGCAGTACTTC.

The chain employs TRBV7-3 and TRBJ2-1; D ambiguous. V gave up 5 bases and J gave up 7 bases, with 15 bases separating them. This CDR3 comprises 14 residues. Germline CDR1 SGHTA, CDR2 FQGTGA. CDR3 protein: CASSQPPASNEQFF. DNA for the CDR3: TGTGCCAGCAGCCAACCCCCGGCATCAAATGAGCAGTTCTTC.

The V call is TRBV24-1, the J call TRBJ2-3, with D possibly being TRBD1 (6 bases). V lost 4 bases and J 14 bases, leaving 24 bases between the germline ends. The CDR3 contains 15 residues. Germline CDR1 KGHDR, CDR2 SFDVKD. CDR3 region: CATSDPGLRGVSRYF. DNA for the CDR3: TGTGCCACCAGTGACCCCGGACTCAGGGGAGTCTCACGGTATTTT.